This record concerns one T cell receptor (beta chain) sequence. Authors' methods: Amplifying reference gene primers gave estimates of nucleated cell counts. TCRdb's table, derived via immunoSEQ multiplex PCR, lists solely in-frame clones and lacks some. V, J and clone size derive from that table, while D and trimming were established from the DNA sequence. The data contain 95,000 to 150,000 clones, 65% to 85% of them singletons. CDR1 is LGHNA, CDR2 YSLEER, per germline. V lost 1 base and J 0 bases, leaving 10 bases between the germline ends. The CDR3 covers 16 residues. The source of the sample is a study of blood T cell repertoires in COVID-19.

Sequenced sample: PBMCs or T cells enriched from blood (not recorded which). This TCR was recovered from a young woman who had recovered from COVID-19. The genes are TRBV4-3 and TRBJ2-4; D is ambiguous. CDR3 bases: TGCGCCAGCAGCCAAGGGAGACCCTTAGCCAAAAACATTCAGTACTTC. This sequence encodes CASSQGRPLAKNIQYF.